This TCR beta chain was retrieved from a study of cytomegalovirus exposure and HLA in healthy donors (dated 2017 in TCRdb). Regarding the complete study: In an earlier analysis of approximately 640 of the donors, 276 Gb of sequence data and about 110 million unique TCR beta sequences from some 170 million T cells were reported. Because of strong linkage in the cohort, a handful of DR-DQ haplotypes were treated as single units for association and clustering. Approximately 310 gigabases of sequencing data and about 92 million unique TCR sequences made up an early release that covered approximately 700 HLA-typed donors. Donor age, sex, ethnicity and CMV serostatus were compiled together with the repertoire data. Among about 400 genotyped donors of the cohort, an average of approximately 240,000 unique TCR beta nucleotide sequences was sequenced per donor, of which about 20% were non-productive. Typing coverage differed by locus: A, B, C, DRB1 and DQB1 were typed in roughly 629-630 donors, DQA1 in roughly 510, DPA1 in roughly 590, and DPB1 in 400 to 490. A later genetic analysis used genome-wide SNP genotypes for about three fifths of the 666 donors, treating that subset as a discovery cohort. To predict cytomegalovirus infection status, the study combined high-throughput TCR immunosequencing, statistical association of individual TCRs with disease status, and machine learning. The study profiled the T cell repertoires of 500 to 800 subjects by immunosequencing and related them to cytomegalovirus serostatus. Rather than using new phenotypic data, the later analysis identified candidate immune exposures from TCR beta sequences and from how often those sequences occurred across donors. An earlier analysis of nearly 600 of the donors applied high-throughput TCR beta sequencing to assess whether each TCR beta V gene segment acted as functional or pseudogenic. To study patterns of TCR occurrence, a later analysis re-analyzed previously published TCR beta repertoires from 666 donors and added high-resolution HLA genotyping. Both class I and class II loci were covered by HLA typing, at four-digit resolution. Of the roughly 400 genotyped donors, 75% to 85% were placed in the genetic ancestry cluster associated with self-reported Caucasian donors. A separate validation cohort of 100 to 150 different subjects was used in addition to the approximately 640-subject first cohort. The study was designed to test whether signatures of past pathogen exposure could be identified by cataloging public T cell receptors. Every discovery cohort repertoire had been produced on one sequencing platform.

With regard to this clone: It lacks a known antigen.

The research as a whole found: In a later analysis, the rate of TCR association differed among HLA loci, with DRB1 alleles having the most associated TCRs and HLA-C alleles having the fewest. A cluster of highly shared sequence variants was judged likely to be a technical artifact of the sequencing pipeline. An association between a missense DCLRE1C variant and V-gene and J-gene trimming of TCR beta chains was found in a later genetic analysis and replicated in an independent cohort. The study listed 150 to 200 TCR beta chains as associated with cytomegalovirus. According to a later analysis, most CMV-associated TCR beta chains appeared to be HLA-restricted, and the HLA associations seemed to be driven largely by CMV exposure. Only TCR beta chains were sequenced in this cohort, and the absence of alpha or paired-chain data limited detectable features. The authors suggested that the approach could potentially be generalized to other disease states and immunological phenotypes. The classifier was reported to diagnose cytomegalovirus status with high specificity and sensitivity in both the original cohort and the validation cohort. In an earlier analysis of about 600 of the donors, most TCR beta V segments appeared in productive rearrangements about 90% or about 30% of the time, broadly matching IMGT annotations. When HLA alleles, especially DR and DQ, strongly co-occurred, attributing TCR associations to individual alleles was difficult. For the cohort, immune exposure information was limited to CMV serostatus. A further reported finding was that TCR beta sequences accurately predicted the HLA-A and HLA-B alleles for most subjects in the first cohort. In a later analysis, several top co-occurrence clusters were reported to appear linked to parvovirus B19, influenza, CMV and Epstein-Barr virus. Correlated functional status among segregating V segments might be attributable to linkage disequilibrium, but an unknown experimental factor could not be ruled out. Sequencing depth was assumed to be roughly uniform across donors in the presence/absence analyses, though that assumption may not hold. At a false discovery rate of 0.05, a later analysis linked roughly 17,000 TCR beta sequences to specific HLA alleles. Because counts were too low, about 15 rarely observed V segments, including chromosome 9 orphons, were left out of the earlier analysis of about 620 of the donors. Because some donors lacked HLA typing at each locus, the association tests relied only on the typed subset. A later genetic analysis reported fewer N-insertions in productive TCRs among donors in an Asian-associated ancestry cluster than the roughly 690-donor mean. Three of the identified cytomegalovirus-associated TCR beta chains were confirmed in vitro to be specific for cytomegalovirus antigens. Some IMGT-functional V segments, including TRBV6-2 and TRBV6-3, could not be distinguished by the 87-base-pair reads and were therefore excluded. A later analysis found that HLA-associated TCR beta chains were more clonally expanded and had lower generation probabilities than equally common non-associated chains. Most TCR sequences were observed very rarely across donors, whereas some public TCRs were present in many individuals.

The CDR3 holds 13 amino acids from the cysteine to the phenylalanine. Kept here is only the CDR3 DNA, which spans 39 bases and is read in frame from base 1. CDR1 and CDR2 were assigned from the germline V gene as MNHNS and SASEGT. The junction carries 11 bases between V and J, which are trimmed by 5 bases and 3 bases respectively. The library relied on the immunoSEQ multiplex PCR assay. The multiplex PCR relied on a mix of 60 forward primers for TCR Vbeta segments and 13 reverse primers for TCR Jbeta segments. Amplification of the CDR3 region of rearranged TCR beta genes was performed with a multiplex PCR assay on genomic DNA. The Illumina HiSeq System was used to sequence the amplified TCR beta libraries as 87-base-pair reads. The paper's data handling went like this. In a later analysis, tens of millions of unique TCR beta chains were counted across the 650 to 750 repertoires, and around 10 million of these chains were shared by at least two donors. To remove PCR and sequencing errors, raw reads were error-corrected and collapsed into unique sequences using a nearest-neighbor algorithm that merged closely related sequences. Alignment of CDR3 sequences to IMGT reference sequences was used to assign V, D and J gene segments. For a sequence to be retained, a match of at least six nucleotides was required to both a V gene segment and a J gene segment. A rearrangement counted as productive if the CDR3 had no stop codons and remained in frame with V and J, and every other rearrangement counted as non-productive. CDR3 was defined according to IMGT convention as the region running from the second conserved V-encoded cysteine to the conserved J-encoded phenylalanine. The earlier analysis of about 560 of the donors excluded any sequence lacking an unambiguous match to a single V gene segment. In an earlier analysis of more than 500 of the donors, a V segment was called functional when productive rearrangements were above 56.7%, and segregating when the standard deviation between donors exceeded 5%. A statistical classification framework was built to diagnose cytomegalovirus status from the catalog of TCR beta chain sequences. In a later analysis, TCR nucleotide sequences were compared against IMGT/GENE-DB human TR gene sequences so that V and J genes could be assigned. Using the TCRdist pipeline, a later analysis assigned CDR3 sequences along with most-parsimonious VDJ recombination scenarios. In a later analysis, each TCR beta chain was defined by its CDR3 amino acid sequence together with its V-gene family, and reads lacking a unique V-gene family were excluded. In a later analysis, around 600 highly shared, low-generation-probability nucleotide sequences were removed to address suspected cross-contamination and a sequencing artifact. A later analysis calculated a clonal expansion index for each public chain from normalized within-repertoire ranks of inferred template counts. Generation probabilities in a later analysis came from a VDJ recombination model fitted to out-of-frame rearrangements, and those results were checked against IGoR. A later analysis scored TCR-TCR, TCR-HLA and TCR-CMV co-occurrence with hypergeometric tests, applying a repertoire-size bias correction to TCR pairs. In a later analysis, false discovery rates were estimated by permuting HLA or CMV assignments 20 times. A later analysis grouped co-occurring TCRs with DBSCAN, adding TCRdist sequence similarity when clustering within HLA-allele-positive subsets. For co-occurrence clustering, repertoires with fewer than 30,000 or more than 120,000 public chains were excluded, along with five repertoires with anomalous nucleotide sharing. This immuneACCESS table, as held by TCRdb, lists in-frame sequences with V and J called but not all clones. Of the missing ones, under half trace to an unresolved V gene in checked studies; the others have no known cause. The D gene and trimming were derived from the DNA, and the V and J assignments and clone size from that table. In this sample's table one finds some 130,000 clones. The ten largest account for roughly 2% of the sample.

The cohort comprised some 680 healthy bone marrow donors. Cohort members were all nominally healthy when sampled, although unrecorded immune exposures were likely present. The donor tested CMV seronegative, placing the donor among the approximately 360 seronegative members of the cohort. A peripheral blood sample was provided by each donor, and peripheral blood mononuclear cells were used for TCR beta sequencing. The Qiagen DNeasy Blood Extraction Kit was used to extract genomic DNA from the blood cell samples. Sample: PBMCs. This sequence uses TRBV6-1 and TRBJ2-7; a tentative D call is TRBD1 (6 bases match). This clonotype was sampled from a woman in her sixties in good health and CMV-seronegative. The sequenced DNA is TGTGCCAGCAGTCCAAGACAGGTCTACGAGCAGTACTTC. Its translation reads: CASSPRQVYEQYF.